These 2 T cell receptor beta chains originate from one sample sequenced in a study of blood T cell repertoires in COVID-19. TCRdb keeps only in-frame clones here, not all; method: immunoSEQ multiplex PCR. The sample lists around 360,000 clones, approximately 89% occurring once. Input material: PBMCs or T cells enriched from blood (not recorded which). Receptors were obtained from a man aged 35-49 years in a cohort exposed to, infected with or recovered from COVID-19 (not recorded which).

The rearrangement links TRBV30 to TRBJ1-2, with TRBD1 matching 9 bases. Germline CDR1 is GTSNPN and CDR2 is SVGIG (reference sequence). This CDR3 comprises 12 residues. V shed 5 bases and J 6 bases; nucleotides not matched to a gene: 4. CDR3: CAWVGTGNGYTF. The CDR3 bases are TGTGCCTGGGTGGGGACAGGGAATGGCTACACCTTC.

The chain is built from TRBV10-1 and TRBJ2-2; 10 nucleotides agree with TRBD2. This CDR3 has 17 residues. With 8 bases clipped from V and 5 bases from J, the junction kept 14 bases outside the gene matches. Germline V gives CDR1 WNHNN, CDR2 SYGVQD (reference sequence). CDR3 in amino acids: CASVSKAGGPRTGELFF. DNA for the CDR3: TGCGCCAGCGTAAGTAAAGCGGGAGGGCCTAGAACCGGGGAGCTGTTTTTT.